The 27 T cell receptor beta chains given below trace back to one sample, sequenced in a study of T cells in Graves' hyperthyroidism and ophthalmopathy. TCR beta CDR3 regions were amplified from RNA. With the HTBI primer set, the TCR CDR3 went through a first round of RT-PCR. TCRdb recomputed calls from the multiplex PCR reads with MiXCR, one row per CDR3 protein. The sample contains 250,000 to 300,000 distinct CDR3 sequences, approximately 15% of which appear only once. The sequenced sample was blood. Receptor source: a middle-aged woman with Graves' hyperthyroidism.

This clonotype showed up many times. This rearrangement joins TRBV3-1 to TRBJ2-5; 9 bases line up with TRBD2. V trimming: 4 bases; J trimming: 5 bases; junction bases outside the gene matches: 5. Germline-derived CDR1 and CDR2 are LGHDT and YNNKEL (reference sequence). This CDR3 region has 14 residues. The CDR3 protein is CASSLGTSFETQYF. Here the CDR3 DNA reads TGTGCCAGCAGCCTTGGGACTAGCTTTGAGACCCAGTACTTC.

This clonotype was counted only a few times. The chain couples TRBV19 to TRBJ2-7; weak D call: TRBD2 (6 bases). The germline V gene has CDR1 LNHDA and CDR2 SQIVND (reference sequence). The CDR3 is 11 residues long. CDR3 region: CRAGTSYEQYF. The CDR3 coding sequence is TGTCGTGCGGGGACCTCCTACGAGCAGTACTTC.

Of note for this clonotype: The germline gene is not matched at one end of the junction; a read error may be the cause. The chain couples TRBV6-1 to TRBJ2-2; D may be TRBD1 or TRBD2 (6 bases each). Germline values: CDR1 MNHNS, CDR2 SASEGT. The CDR3 sequence is 13 residues long. Written as DNA, the CDR3 is TGTCCCAGCAGTGGAGGGGACACCGGGGAGCTGTTTTTC. This encodes CPSSGGDTGELFF.

This clonotype was counted only a few times. The chain carries TRBV5-5 and TRBJ2-7, with 11 bases that match TRBD2. The ends lost 4 bases at V and 4 bases at J; junction bases unmatched: 10. Germline assignment: CDR1 SGHKS and CDR2 YYEKEE (reference sequence). The CDR3 has 16 amino acids. CDR3 in amino acids: CASSREVAGGGYEQYF. In nucleotides, the CDR3 is TGTGCCAGCAGCCGTGAGGTAGCGGGAGGGGGGTACGAGCAGTACTTC.

This clonotype appeared many times. The rearrangement joins TRBV6-5 to TRBJ1-5; possible D gene TRBD1, 6 bases. Germline V gene data show CDR1 as MNHEY and CDR2 as SVGAGI. The V end was cut by 0 bases, the J end by 4 bases, with 22 bases between. CDR3 length: 19 amino acids. The CDR3 is CASSYSFWGHREGNQPQHF. The CDR3 DNA follows: TGTGCCAGCAGTTACTCGTTTTGGGGACACAGGGAAGGGAATCAGCCCCAGCATTTT.

At least ten counts were recorded for this clonotype. The chain combines TRBV5-1 with TRBJ2-1, with D possibly TRBD2 on 5 matching bases. The ends were cut back, 5 bases at V and 0 bases at J, with 12 bases in the middle. The CDR3 covers 15 residues. Germline V gene sequence: CDR1 SGHRS, CDR2 YFSETQ. The CDR3 sequence: CASSGTGNSYNEQFF. CDR3 coding DNA: TGCGCCAGCAGTGGCACGGGAAACTCCTACAATGAGCAGTTCTTC.

The V gene is TRBV7-3, the J gene TRBJ2-5; 8 nucleotides align to TRBD2. This CDR3 has 17 residues. The junction had 11 bases not matched to a gene; V was cut back by 0 bases and J by 5 bases. Germline CDR1 and CDR2: SGHTA and FQGTGA. The CDR3 DNA follows: TGTGCCAGCAGCTTAACCAGCGGGAGTCCGCAAAGGGAGACCCAGTACTTC. It codes for CASSLTSGSPQRETQYF.

This clonotype has ten or more counts. The rearrangement uses TRBV11-3 and TRBJ2-1; TRBD2 matches at 9 bases. Trimming took 1 base from V and 8 from J; bases not matched to a gene: 15. Germline loops: CDR1 SGHNT, CDR2 YENEEA. The CDR3 spans 18 residues. The CDR3 DNA reads TGTGCCAGCAGCTTAGGACGGAACGGGACTAGCAAGGTACATGAGCAGTTCTTC. Its protein product is CASSLGRNGTSKVHEQFF.

This clonotype was seen only a few times. A much larger clone sits a single nucleotide away, making a read error possible. The chain couples TRBV2 to TRBJ2-1; the match to TRBD2 covers 9 bases. This CDR3 region has 16 residues. The germline V gene encodes CDR1 SNHLY and CDR2 FYNNEI. CDR3 in DNA: TGTGCCGGCAGTGAAGGTTACCTAGCGGGAAGCTATGAGCAGTTCTTC. The encoded protein is CAGSEGYLAGSYEQFF.

This rearrangement joins TRBV29-1 to TRBJ2-1; 10 positions agree with TRBD2. The germline V gene has CDR1 SQVTM and CDR2 ANQGSEA. The CDR3 extends over 14 amino acids. Trimming cost V 5 bases and J 7 bases; bases outside gene matches: 8. CDR3 in DNA: TGCAGCGTTCTCCCGGGACTAGCGATTAATGAGCAGTTCTTC. Protein sequence: CSVLPGLAINEQFF.

This clonotype was seen a handful of times. The chain combines TRBV20-1 with TRBJ2-7; 8 nucleotides align to TRBD2. The CDR3 is made up of 16 amino acids. The V gene's germline CDR1 is DFQATT and CDR2 SNEGSKA (reference sequence). The trim removed 1 base at V and 1 base at J, leaving 9 bases unmatched. As DNA, the CDR3 is TGCAGTGCTAGAGGGGGCCGAGCGGGAGAGTCCTACGAGCAGTACTTC. This translates into CSARGGRAGESYEQYF.

The table lists this clonotype with many counts. This chain joins TRBV24-1 and TRBJ2-5; D gene ambiguous. V lost 1 base, J lost 5 bases, and 4 bases lay in between. The CDR3 is 12 residues long. CDR1 KGHDR and CDR2 SFDVKD come from the germline V gene. The CDR3 protein is CATSDFWETQYF. The CDR3 DNA is TGTGCCACCAGTGATTTTTGGGAGACCCAGTACTTC.

This clonotype came up many times. V gene TRBV11-3 combines with J gene TRBJ2-1; 8 positions match TRBD2. The CDR3 totals 13 residues. Germline lookup yields CDR1 SGHNT and CDR2 YENEEA. V gave up 3 bases and J gave up 8 bases; unmatched junction bases: 3. The CDR3 DNA is TGTGCCAGCAGCTTCGGGACTAGATATGAGCAGTTCTTC. Translating gives CASSFGTRYEQFF.

This clonotype was picked up a small number of times. The rearrangement links TRBV19 to TRBJ2-3, with no clear D. The CDR3 contains 13 residues. Germline V gene data show CDR1 as LNHDA and CDR2 as SQIVND (reference sequence). Trimming removed 8 bases from V and 4 bases from J, with 13 bases in between. The CDR3 DNA follows: TGTGCCAGTCGCGTTAACATCGCAGATACGCAGTATTTT. Translation gives CASRVNIADTQYF.

This clonotype occurred many times. The chain uses TRBV19 and TRBJ2-2; 8 nucleotides align to TRBD1. The germline gives CDR1 LNHDA, CDR2 SQIVND (reference sequence). V trimming: 7 bases; J trimming: 6 bases; junction bases outside the gene matches: 7. The CDR3 runs to 14 residues. The CDR3 spells CASKTTGAAGELFF. CDR3 sequence (DNA): TGTGCCAGTAAAACGACAGGGGCCGCCGGGGAGCTGTTTTTT.

In its sample, this clonotype was seen many times. The chain carries TRBV2 and TRBJ2-7; 8 nucleotides line up with TRBD2. The ends lost 7 bases at V and 3 bases at J; junction bases unmatched: 5. CDR3 length equals 13 residues. The germline V gene encodes CDR1 SNHLY and CDR2 FYNNEI. CDR3 in DNA: TGTGCCAGCAAGTGGGGACTAGACTACGAGCAGTACTTC. Its translation: CASKWGLDYEQYF.

Many counts were recorded for this clonotype. The chain recombines TRBV11-3 with TRBJ1-5; D gene uncertain. The CDR3 consists of 16 residues. Trimming cost V 0 bases and J 3 bases, with 12 bases left between them. The germline gives CDR1 SGHNT, CDR2 YENEEA. The CDR3 reads CASSLDTLLLNQPQHF. CDR3 coding DNA: TGTGCCAGCAGCTTAGATACTCTTCTCCTCAATCAGCCCCAGCATTTT. Complete variable domain (other parts from reference TRBV11-3 and TRBJ1-5): EAGVVQSPRYKIIEKKQPVAFWCNPISGHNTLYWYLQNLGQGPELLIRYENEEAVDDSQLPKDRFSAERLKGVDSTLKIQPAELGDSAVYLCASSLDTLLLNQPQHFGDGTRLSIL.

The rearrangement joins TRBV6-4 to TRBJ2-5, with D tentatively TRBD1 or TRBD2 (6 bases each). CDR3 size: 15 residues. Trimming shortened V by 6 bases and J by 8 bases, and 22 bases separated the two germline ends. Germline CDR1 reads MRHNA; CDR2 reads SNTAGT. CDR3 sequence (DNA): TGTGCCAGCAGCGCGGACAGCCTCGGGGGAGGCACCCAGTACTTC. Protein sequence: CASSADSLGGGTQYF.

This clonotype was picked up many times. The genes are TRBV2 and TRBJ2-3; D is undetermined. The CDR3 runs 14 residues. Trimming shortened V by 7 bases and J by 8 bases, and 19 bases separated the two germline ends. Germline V CDR1 and CDR2: SNHLY, FYNNEI. The CDR3 sequence is CASTLRASLGTQYF. The CDR3 nucleotides read TGTGCCAGCACGCTCCGAGCCTCTTTGGGTACGCAGTATTTT.

This clonotype was recorded at least ten times. The chain has TRBV30 and TRBJ1-1; no clear D. V lost 3 bases and J lost 0, with 14 bases in between. This CDR3 comprises 15 residues. Germline V lookup: CDR1 GTSNPN, CDR2 SVGIG (reference sequence). For the CDR3, the DNA is TGTGCCTGGAGAAGAGGCTCACAGCTGAACACTGAAGCTTTCTTT. Encoded protein: CAWRRGSQLNTEAFF.

The rearrangement joins TRBV7-9 to TRBJ1-4; TRBD1 aligns across 8 bases. This CDR3 has 14 amino acids. V lost 5 bases and J lost 8; bases outside the gene matches: 7. The germline V gene encodes CDR1 SEHNR and CDR2 FQNEAQ (reference sequence). For the CDR3, the DNA is TGTGCCAGCAGCGCGGACAGGGTAGAAGAAAAACTGTTTTTT. Translated, it gives CASSADRVEEKLFF. Complete variable domain (other parts from reference TRBV7-9 and TRBJ1-4): DTGVSQNPRHKITKRGQNVTFRCDPISEHNRLYWYRQTLGQGPEFLTYFQNEAQLEKSRLLSDRFSAERPKGSFSTLEIQRTEQGDSAMYLCASSADRVEEKLFFGSGTQLSVL.

At least ten counts were recorded for this clonotype. J is TRBJ2-3 and V is TRBV5-1; 10 nucleotides line up with TRBD2. The CDR3 runs to 16 residues. V shed 4 bases and J 2 bases; nucleotides not matched to a gene: 7. Germline V gives CDR1 SGHRS, CDR2 YFSETQ. DNA for the CDR3: TGCGCCAGCAGCGCAGGGACTAGCGCCCTCACAGATACGCAGTATTTT. Its translation is CASSAGTSALTDTQYF.

In regard to this clonotype: Just one base apart from a much larger clone, this may be a read error. The chain couples TRBV7-2 to TRBJ1-2; weak D call: TRBD1 (6 bases). Germline V CDR1 and CDR2: SGHTA, FQGNSA. This CDR3 contains 15 residues. V was pared by 3 bases and J by 4 bases, with 15 bases between. The CDR3 sequence is CASSFGLGGAYGYTF. The CDR3 DNA reads as TGTGCCAGCAGCTTCGGGCTGGGGGGCGCCTATGGCTACACCTTC.

This clonotype has only one observation. This chain links TRBV7-8 with TRBJ2-5; maybe TRBD1 (7 bases). There are 14 residues in the CDR3. The germline V gene encodes CDR1 SGHVS and CDR2 FQNEAQ. Trimming cost V 3 bases and J 3 bases, with 11 bases left between them. The CDR3 protein is CASSLARGEETQYF. The CDR3 nucleotides read TGTGCCAGCAGCTTGGCCAGGGGGGAAGAGACCCAGTACTTC.

This clonotype has a count of ten or more. The V gene is TRBV2, the J gene TRBJ1-5, with D hard to call. This CDR3 has 13 residues. V was cut by 5 bases and J by 3 bases, with 8 bases left in between. Germline V CDR1 and CDR2: SNHLY, FYNNEI. In DNA, the CDR3 is TGTGCCAGCAGTCCCGACAACAATCAGCCCCAGCATTTT. The encoded protein is CASSPDNNQPQHF.

This clonotype was picked up many times. The chain links TRBV7-9 to TRBJ2-5; D gene uncertain. The germline V gene has CDR1 SEHNR and CDR2 FQNEAQ (reference sequence). The CDR3 extends over 14 amino acids. Trimming took off 4 bases at V and 2 bases at J, with 11 bases between the two ends. CDR3 in amino acids: CASSSSGFQETQYF. CDR3 DNA sequence: TGTGCCAGCAGCTCCTCCGGGTTTCAAGAGACCCAGTACTTC.

This clonotype was seen only a few times. Here the CDR3 DNA reads TGTGCCAGCTCACCACGGGACACCTCCGGTTCACCCCTCCACTTT. It translates to CASSPRDTSGSPLHF. The chain has TRBV18 and TRBJ1-6, with a tentative D call TRBD1 (6 bases). Germline loops: CDR1 KGHSH, CDR2 LQKENI. The germline V and J ends were trimmed by 1 base and 9 bases, with 13 bases remaining between them. The CDR3 runs to 15 residues.